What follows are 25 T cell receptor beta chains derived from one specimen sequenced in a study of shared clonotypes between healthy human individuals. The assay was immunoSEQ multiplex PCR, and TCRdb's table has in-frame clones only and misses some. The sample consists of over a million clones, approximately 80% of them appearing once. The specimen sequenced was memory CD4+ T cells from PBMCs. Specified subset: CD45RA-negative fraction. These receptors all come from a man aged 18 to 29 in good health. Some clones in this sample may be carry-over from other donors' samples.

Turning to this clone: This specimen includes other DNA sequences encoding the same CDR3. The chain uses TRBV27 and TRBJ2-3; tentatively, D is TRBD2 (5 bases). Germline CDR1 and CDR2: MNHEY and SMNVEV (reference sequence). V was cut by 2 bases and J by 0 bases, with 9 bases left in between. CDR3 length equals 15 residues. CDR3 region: CASSLLALSTDTQYF. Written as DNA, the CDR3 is TGTGCCAGCAGTTTACTAGCTCTTAGCACAGATACGCAGTATTTT.

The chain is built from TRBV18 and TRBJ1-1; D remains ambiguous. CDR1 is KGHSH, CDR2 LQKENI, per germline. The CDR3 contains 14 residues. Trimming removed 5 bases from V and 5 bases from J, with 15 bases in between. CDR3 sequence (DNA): TGTGCCAGCTCATCGTTTAGGGATCGGACTGAAGCTTTCTTT. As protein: CASSSFRDRTEAFF.

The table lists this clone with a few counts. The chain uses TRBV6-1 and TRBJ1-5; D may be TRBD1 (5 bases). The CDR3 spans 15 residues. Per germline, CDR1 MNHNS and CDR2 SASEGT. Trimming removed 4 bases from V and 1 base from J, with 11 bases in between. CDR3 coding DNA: TGTGCCAGCAGTGTGCGGGGCTGGAGCAATCAGCCCCAGCATTTT. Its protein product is CASSVRGWSNQPQHF.

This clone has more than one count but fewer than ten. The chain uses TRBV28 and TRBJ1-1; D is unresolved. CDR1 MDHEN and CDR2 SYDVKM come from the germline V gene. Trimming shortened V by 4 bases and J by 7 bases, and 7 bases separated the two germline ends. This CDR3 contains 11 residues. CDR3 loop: CASSSQLEAFF. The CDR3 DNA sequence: TGTGCCAGCAGTTCCCAGCTTGAAGCTTTCTTT.

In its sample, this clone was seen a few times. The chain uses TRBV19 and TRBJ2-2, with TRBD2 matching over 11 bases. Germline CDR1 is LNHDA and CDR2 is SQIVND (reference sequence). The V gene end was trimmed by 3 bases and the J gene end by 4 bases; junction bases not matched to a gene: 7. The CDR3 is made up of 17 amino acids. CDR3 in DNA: TGTGCCAGTAGTATTATGGGTAGCGGGAGGGCCACCGGGGAGCTGTTTTTT. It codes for CASSIMGSGRATGELFF.

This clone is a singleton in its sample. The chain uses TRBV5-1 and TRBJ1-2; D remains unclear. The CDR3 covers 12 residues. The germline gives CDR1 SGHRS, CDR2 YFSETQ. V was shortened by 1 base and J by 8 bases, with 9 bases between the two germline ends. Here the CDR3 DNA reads TGCGCCAGCAGCTTGTCCGGGGAAGGCTACACCTTC. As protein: CASSLSGEGYTF. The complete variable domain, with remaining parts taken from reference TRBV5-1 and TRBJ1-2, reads KAGVTQTPRYLIKTRGQQVTLSCSPISGHRSVSWYQQTPGQGLQFLFEYFSETQRNKGNFPGRFSGRQFSNSRSEMNVSTLELGDSALYLCASSLSGEGYTFGSGTRLTVV.

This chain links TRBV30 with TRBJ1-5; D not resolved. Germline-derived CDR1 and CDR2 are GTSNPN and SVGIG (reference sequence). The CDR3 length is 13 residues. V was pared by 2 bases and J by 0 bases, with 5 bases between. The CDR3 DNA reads TGTGCCTGGAGTTTCAATAGCAATCAGCCCCAGCATTTT. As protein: CAWSFNSNQPQHF.

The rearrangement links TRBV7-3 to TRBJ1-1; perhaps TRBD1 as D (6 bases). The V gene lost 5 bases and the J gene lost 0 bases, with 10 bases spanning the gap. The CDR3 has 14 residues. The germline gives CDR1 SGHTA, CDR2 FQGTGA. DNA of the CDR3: TGTGCCAGCAGCCCACAGGGTATGAACACTGAAGCTTTCTTT. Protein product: CASSPQGMNTEAFF.

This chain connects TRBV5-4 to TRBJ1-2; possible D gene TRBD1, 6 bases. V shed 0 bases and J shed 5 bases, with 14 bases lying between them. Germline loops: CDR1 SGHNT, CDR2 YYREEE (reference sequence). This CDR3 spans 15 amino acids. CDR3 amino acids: CASSLAGQLLYGYTF. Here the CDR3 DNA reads TGTGCCAGCAGCTTGGCCGGACAGCTTCTTTATGGCTACACCTTC.

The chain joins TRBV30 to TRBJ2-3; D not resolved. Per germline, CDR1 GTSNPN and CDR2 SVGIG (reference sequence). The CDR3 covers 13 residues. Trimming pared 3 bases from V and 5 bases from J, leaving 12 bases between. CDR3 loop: CAWSGGRRDTQYF. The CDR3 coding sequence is TGTGCCTGGAGCGGCGGACGCAGAGATACGCAGTATTTT.

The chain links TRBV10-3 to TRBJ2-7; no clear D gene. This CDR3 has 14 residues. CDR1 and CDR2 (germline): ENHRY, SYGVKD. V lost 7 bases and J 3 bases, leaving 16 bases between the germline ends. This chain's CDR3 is CAIKKDGLYYEQYF. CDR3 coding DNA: TGTGCCATCAAGAAAGACGGGCTTTACTACGAGCAGTACTTC.

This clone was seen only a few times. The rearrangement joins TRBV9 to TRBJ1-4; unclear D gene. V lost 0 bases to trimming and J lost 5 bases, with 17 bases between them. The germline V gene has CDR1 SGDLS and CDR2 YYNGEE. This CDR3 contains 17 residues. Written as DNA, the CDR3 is TGTGCCAGCAGCGTAGCTGGCCGGAGAGGCCTCAATGAAAAACTGTTTTTT. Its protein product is CASSVAGRRGLNEKLFF.

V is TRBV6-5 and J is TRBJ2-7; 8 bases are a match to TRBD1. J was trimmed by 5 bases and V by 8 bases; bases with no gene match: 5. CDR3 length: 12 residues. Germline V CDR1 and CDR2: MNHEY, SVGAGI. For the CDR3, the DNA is TGTGCCAGCGGACAGGGCCCCCACGAGCAGTACTTC. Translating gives CASGQGPHEQYF.

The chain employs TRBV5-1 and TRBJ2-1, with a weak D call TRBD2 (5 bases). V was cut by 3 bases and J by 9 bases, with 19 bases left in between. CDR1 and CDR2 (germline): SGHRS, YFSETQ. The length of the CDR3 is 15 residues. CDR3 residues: CASSWTSSGRGEQFF. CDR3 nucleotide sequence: TGCGCCAGCAGCTGGACGTCGAGTGGACGGGGTGAGCAGTTCTTC.

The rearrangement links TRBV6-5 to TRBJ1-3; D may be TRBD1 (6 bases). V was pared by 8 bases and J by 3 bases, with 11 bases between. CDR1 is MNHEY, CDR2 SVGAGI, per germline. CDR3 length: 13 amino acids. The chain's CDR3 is CASCRGDGNTIYF. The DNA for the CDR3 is TGTGCCAGCTGCAGGGGAGATGGAAACACCATATATTTT.

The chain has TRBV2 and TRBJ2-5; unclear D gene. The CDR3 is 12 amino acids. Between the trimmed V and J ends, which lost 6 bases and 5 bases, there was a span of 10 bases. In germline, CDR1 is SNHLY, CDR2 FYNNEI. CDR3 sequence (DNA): TGTGCCAGCAGAAGTCTAGGCGAGACCCAGTACTTC. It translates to CASRSLGETQYF.

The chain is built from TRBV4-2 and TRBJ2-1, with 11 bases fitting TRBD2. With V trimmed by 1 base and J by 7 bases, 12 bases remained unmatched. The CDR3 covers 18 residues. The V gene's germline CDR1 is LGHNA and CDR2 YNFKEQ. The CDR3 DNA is TGTGCCAGCAGCCAAGGGAGGGGGCGACTAGCGGGACTTAATGAGCAGTTCTTC. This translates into CASSQGRGRLAGLNEQFF.

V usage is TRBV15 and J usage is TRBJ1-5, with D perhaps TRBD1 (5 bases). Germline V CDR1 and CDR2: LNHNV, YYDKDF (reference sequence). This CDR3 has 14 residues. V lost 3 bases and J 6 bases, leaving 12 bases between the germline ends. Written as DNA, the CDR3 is TGTGCCACCAGCAGCCAGGGCGGTGGTCAGCCCCAGCATTTT. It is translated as CATSSQGGGQPQHF.

The CDR3 region is CASSGNRQGPNSNQPQHF. CDR3 nucleotides: TGTGCCAGCTCAGGGAACCGACAGGGACCAAATAGCAATCAGCCCCAGCATTTT. The chain uses TRBV18 and TRBJ1-5; the match to TRBD1 covers 7 bases. The CDR3 sequence is 18 residues long. The germline CDR1 and CDR2 sequences are KGHSH and LQKENI. With V trimmed by 5 bases and J by 0 bases, 13 bases remained unmatched.

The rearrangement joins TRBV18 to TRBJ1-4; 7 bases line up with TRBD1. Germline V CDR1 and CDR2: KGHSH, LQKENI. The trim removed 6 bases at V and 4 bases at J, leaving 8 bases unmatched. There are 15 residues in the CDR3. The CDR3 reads CASSPTGRGNEKLFF. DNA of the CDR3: TGTGCCAGCTCCCCGACAGGGCGAGGTAATGAAAAACTGTTTTTT.

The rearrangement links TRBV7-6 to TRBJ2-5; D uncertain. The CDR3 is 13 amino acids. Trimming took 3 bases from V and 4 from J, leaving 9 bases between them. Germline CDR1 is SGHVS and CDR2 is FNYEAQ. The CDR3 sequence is CASSFYVGETQYF. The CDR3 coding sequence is TGTGCCAGCAGCTTTTACGTAGGAGAGACCCAGTACTTC. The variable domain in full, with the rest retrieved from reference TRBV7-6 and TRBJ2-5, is GAGVSQSPRYKVTKRGQDVALRCDPISGHVSLYWYRQALGQGPEFLTYFNYEAQQDKSGLPNDRFSAERPEGSISTLTIQRTEQRDSAMYRCASSFYVGETQYFGPGTRLLVL.

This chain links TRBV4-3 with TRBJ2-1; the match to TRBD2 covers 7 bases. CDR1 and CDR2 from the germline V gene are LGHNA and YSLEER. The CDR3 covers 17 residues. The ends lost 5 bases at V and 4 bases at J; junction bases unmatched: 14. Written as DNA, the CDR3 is TGCGCCAGCAGCTTAACCCCGTATAGCGGGTCGTACAATGAGCAGTTCTTC. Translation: CASSLTPYSGSYNEQFF.

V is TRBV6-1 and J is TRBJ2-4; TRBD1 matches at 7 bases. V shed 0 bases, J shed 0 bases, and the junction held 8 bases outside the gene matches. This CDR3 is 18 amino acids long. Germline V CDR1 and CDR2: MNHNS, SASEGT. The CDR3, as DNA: TGTGCCAGCAGTGAAGCCCCCGGGACAGACCTAGCCAAAAACATTCAGTACTTC. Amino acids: CASSEAPGTDLAKNIQYF.

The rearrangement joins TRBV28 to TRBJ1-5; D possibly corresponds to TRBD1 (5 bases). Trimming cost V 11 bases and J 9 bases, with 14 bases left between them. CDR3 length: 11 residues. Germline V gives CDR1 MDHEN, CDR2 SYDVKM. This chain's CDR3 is CAQGRGWPQHF. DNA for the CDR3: TGTGCCCAGGGTCGAGGGTGGCCCCAGCATTTT.

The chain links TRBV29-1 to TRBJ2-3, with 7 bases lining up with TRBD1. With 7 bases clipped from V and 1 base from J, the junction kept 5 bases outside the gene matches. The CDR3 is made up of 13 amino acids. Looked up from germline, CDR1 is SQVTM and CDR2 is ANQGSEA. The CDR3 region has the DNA TGCAGCGCCTTTGGACAGGGCACAGATACGCAGTATTTT. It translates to CSAFGQGTDTQYF.